Below, 26 T cell receptor beta chains from the same sample are listed, as sequenced in a study of CD8 T cells in Susac syndrome. The RNA, about 0.45 to 1 ug, was put through reverse transcription using random hexamers. TCRdb processed the immunoSEQ multiplex PCR reads anew with MiXCR; each CDR3 protein has one entry. The sample lists about 210,000 distinct CDR3 sequences; roughly 96% were seen once. The sequenced sample consisted of CD4+ T cells from PBMCs. All receptors derive from a human donor with multiple sclerosis.

The chain combines TRBV3-1 with TRBJ2-1, with D perhaps matching TRBD1 or TRBD2 (5 bases each). V shed 1 base and J shed 6 bases, with 10 bases lying between them. This CDR3 is 14 amino acids long. Germline values: CDR1 LGHDT, CDR2 YNNKEL (reference sequence). The CDR3 DNA reads TGTGCCAGCAGCCAAGTGGGACGGACCAATGAGCAGTTCTTC. Its protein product is CASSQVGRTNEQFF.

The CDR3 loop is CASSLKDGVKRETQYF. In DNA form, the CDR3 reads TGTGCCAGCAGTTTAAAGGACGGTGTAAAAAGAGAGACCCAGTACTTC. The chain has TRBV27 and TRBJ2-5, with no clear D. Trimming took 2 bases from V and 4 from J, leaving 17 bases between them. Germline V gene data show CDR1 as MNHEY and CDR2 as SMNVEV (reference sequence). The CDR3 runs 16 residues.

This sequence joins TRBV27 and TRBJ1-1; 8 nucleotides match TRBD1. CDR1 and CDR2 (germline): MNHEY, SMNVEV (reference sequence). V gave up 7 bases and J gave up 7 bases; unmatched junction bases: 5. CDR3 length: 12 residues. The CDR3 loop is CASIDRGNEAFF. As DNA, the CDR3 is TGTGCCAGCATTGACAGGGGTAATGAAGCTTTCTTT.

The chain carries TRBV7-2 and TRBJ2-5; D might be TRBD1 (6 bases). CDR1 and CDR2 (germline): SGHTA, FQGNSA. The CDR3 has 15 amino acids. V lost 1 base, J lost 2 bases, and 11 bases lay in between. Here the CDR3 reads CASSLGGQAQETQYF. Written as DNA, the CDR3 is TGTGCCAGCAGCTTAGGGGGACAAGCGCAAGAGACCCAGTACTTC. Drawing the rest from reference TRBV7-2 and TRBJ2-5, the complete variable domain is GAGVSQSPSNKVTEKGKDVELRCDPISGHTALYWYRQSLGQGLEFLIYFQGNSAPDKSGLPSDRFSAERTGGSVSTLTIQRTQQEDSAVYLCASSLGGQAQETQYFGPGTRLLVL.

The chain couples TRBV11-2 to TRBJ2-7; D may be TRBD2 (5 bases). The CDR3 loop spans 15 amino acids. Germline CDR1 reads SGHAT; CDR2 reads FQNNGV. V was clipped by 4 bases and J by 1 base, with 14 bases between them. The CDR3: CASSWSEGASYEQYF. CDR3 sequence (DNA): TGTGCCAGCAGCTGGTCAGAGGGCGCGTCCTACGAGCAGTACTTC.

The chain carries TRBV29-1 and TRBJ1-1; D is ambiguous. Germline CDR1 reads SQVTM; CDR2 reads ANQGSEA. This CDR3 contains 15 residues. Trimming cost V 5 bases and J 1 base, with 17 bases left between them. DNA of the CDR3: TGCAGCGTTAGTCCTACGGGCGTCCCGAACACTGAAGCTTTCTTT. Translated: CSVSPTGVPNTEAFF. The complete variable domain, with remaining parts taken from reference TRBV29-1 and TRBJ1-1, reads SAVISQKPSRDICQRGTSLTIQCQVDSQVTMMFWYRQQPGQSLTLIATANQGSEATYESGFVIDKFPISRPNLTFSTLTVSNMSPEDSSIYLCSVSPTGVPNTEAFFGQGTRLTVV.

The J gene is TRBJ2-1, the V gene TRBV30; D possibly uses TRBD1 or TRBD2 (6 bases each). The ends were cut back, 1 base at V and 3 bases at J, with 13 bases in the middle. Germline CDR1 GTSNPN, CDR2 SVGIG (reference sequence). This CDR3 spans 15 amino acids. CDR3 amino acids: CAWSGGGGSYNEQFF. DNA of the CDR3: TGTGCCTGGAGTGGCGGAGGGGGGAGCTACAATGAGCAGTTCTTC.

The chain joins TRBV30 to TRBJ2-2, with 8 positions matching TRBD1. CDR1 is GTSNPN and CDR2 is SVGIG in the germline V gene (reference sequence). The ends lost 5 bases at V and 5 bases at J; junction bases unmatched: 7. The CDR3 length is 14 residues. The CDR3 spells CAWGRTGRTGELFF. The CDR3, as DNA: TGTGCCTGGGGGAGGACAGGGCGGACCGGGGAGCTGTTTTTT.

The rearrangement uses TRBV27 and TRBJ1-2; 7 nucleotides line up with TRBD1. J lost 6 bases, V lost 5 bases, and 12 bases had no gene match. The CDR3 has 15 amino acids. Germline loops: CDR1 MNHEY, CDR2 SMNVEV (reference sequence). CDR3 sequence reads: CASSGRDRPLHGYTF. The CDR3 DNA sequence: TGTGCCAGCAGTGGCAGGGACAGACCTCTCCATGGCTACACCTTC.

The rearrangement links TRBV20-1 to TRBJ1-6; 7 nucleotides line up with TRBD1. CDR1 is DFQATT, CDR2 SNEGSKA, per germline (reference sequence). This CDR3 is built from 16 residues. V shed 0 bases, J shed 6 bases, and the junction held 8 bases outside the gene matches. The CDR3 DNA follows: TGCAGTGCTAGAGATCTTACAGGGGCGGGTAATTCACCCCTCCACTTT. It encodes CSARDLTGAGNSPLHF.

CDR3 loop: CASGRPIWDTDTQYF. CDR3 DNA sequence: TGTGCCAGCGGAAGACCGATATGGGACACAGATACGCAGTATTTT. The chain recombines TRBV2 with TRBJ2-3; D gene unclear. Looked up from germline, CDR1 is SNHLY and CDR2 is FYNNEI. The CDR3 is made up of 15 amino acids. V gave up 8 bases and J gave up 2 bases, with 17 bases separating them.

J is TRBJ2-5 and V is TRBV20-1; a weak D match, TRBD2 (5 bases). The length of the CDR3 is 11 residues. Germline V gene sequence: CDR1 DFQATT, CDR2 SNEGSKA (reference sequence). V dropped 8 bases and J dropped 5 bases, with 12 bases sitting between them. DNA for the CDR3: TGCAGTACACGCCGAGGGGAGACCCAGTACTTC. Amino acid sequence: CSTRRGETQYF.

The chain combines TRBV5-4 with TRBJ1-2, with TRBD1 matching over 7 bases. The CDR3 has 13 residues. Trimming at V came to 4 bases and at J to 5 bases, leaving 5 bases not matched to a gene. The germline CDR1 and CDR2 sequences are SGHNT and YYREEE (reference sequence). CDR3 coding DNA: TGTGCCAGCAGCATGGACAGGAATTATGGCTACACCTTC. Translation: CASSMDRNYGYTF.

In this sample, this clonotype turned up once. This chain links TRBV20-1 with TRBJ2-3, with D unresolved. This CDR3 comprises 12 residues. Trimming pared 3 bases from V and 2 bases from J, leaving 6 bases between. Per germline, CDR1 DFQATT and CDR2 SNEGSKA (reference sequence). The CDR3 DNA sequence: TGCAGTGCTAGGAGAATCACAGATACGCAGTATTTT. Amino acids: CSARRITDTQYF.

The CDR3 DNA is TGTGCCTGCGGGAGGACCTCCTACGAGCAGTACTTC. Protein product: CACGRTSYEQYF. The chain has TRBV30 and TRBJ2-7; 7 nucleotides align to TRBD2. The CDR3 contains 12 residues. The V and J ends lost 6 bases and 0 bases, in that order; junction bases with no gene match: 2. The germline V gene encodes CDR1 GTSNPN and CDR2 SVGIG (reference sequence).

The chain employs TRBV29-1 and TRBJ2-1, with 12 positions matching TRBD2. Trimming cost V 4 bases and J 8 bases; bases outside gene matches: 6. Germline CDR1 and CDR2: SQVTM and ANQGSEA. The CDR3 length is 14 residues. Here the CDR3 DNA reads TGCAGCGTTGGACAGACTAGCGGGAGCGATGAGCAGTTCTTC. Protein: CSVGQTSGSDEQFF.

V is TRBV27 and J is TRBJ2-1; 16 positions agree with TRBD2. Germline-derived CDR1 and CDR2 are MNHEY and SMNVEV (reference sequence). This CDR3 is 18 amino acids long. The ends lost 5 bases at V and 4 bases at J; junction bases unmatched: 8. DNA for the CDR3: TGTGCCAGCAGTCCGACGGGACTAGCGGGGGGGAAATACAATGAGCAGTTCTTC. Amino acid sequence: CASSPTGLAGGKYNEQFF.

This clonotype has a single count. The chain employs TRBV27 and TRBJ1-1, with TRBD1 identical over 7 bases. The ends lost 2 bases at V and 3 bases at J; junction bases unmatched: 12. Germline CDR1 is MNHEY and CDR2 is SMNVEV (reference sequence). The CDR3 extends over 17 amino acids. This CDR3 reads CASSLRTGSVRDTEAFF. CDR3 coding DNA: TGTGCCAGCAGTTTAAGGACAGGCAGCGTTCGGGACACTGAAGCTTTCTTT.

The chain employs TRBV15 and TRBJ2-3, with 10 positions matching TRBD2. The V gene's germline CDR1 is LNHNV and CDR2 YYDKDF (reference sequence). V gave up 0 bases and J gave up 8 bases; unmatched junction bases: 8. This CDR3 contains 16 residues. The DNA for the CDR3 is TGTGCCACCAGCAGAGATCTAGCGGGAGATCATGGTACGCAGTATTTT. Translating it yields CATSRDLAGDHGTQYF.

V and J are TRBV4-1 and TRBJ2-5, with 10 bases lining up with TRBD2. Germline CDR1 and CDR2: MGHRA and YSYEKL. V lost 2 bases to trimming and J lost 5 bases; unmatched junction nucleotides: 8. This CDR3 region has 16 residues. CDR3 sequence reads: CASSQLSGGAAETQYF. CDR3 in DNA: TGCGCCAGCAGCCAACTCAGCGGGGGGGCCGCGGAGACCCAGTACTTC.

This chain uses TRBV7-2 with TRBJ2-1; D is uncertain. Looked up from germline, CDR1 is SGHTA and CDR2 is FQGNSA. The CDR3 has 13 amino acids. With 1 base removed from V and 5 bases from J, the gap between germline ends came to 6 bases. The CDR3 here is CASSLGLHNEQFF. CDR3 bases: TGTGCCAGCAGCTTAGGGCTCCACAATGAGCAGTTCTTC.

V gene TRBV5-1 combines with J gene TRBJ2-3; no reliable D call. This CDR3 contains 12 residues. Germline CDR1 SGHRS, CDR2 YFSETQ. V shed 2 bases and J shed 4 bases, with 5 bases lying between them. The CDR3 nucleotides read TGCGCCAGCAGCTTTCAACCAGATACGCAGTATTTT. As protein: CASSFQPDTQYF. The variable domain in full, completed from reference TRBV5-1 and TRBJ2-3, reads KAGVTQTPRYLIKTRGQQVTLSCSPISGHRSVSWYQQTPGQGLQFLFEYFSETQRNKGNFPGRFSGRQFSNSRSEMNVSTLELGDSALYLCASSFQPDTQYFGPGTRLTVL.

The genes are TRBV3-1 and TRBJ1-2; D gene unclear. V was clipped by 3 bases and J by 7 bases, with 18 bases between them. This CDR3 has 15 amino acids. The germline CDR1 and CDR2 sequences are LGHDT and YNNKEL (reference sequence). Written as DNA, the CDR3 is TGTGCCAGCAGCCATTGGACTCTTTCAGGCAGTGGCTACACCTTC. This encodes CASSHWTLSGSGYTF.

The rearrangement joins TRBV30 to TRBJ2-2; D not certain. This CDR3 region has 13 residues. CDR1 and CDR2 from the germline V gene are GTSNPN and SVGIG (reference sequence). V gave up 1 base and J gave up 4 bases, with 7 bases separating them. CDR3 sequence (DNA): TGTGCCTGGAGTGCGGGTTTCACCGGGGAGCTGTTTTTT. Translated: CAWSAGFTGELFF.

J is TRBJ2-5 and V is TRBV20-1; tentative D call: TRBD2 (7 bases). V shed 3 bases and J shed 4 bases, with 21 bases lying between them. Germline V gene sequence: CDR1 DFQATT, CDR2 SNEGSKA (reference sequence). The CDR3 runs 16 residues. This chain's CDR3 is CSASVGGRRPGETQYF. CDR3 coding DNA: TGCAGTGCTAGTGTCGGGGGGCGCCGACCAGGAGAGACCCAGTACTTC.

This clonotype is a singleton in its sample. The CDR3 sequence: CATSKGPPPNEQYF. The CDR3 DNA reads as TGTGCCACCAGCAAGGGGCCACCTCCTAACGAGCAGTACTTC. V is TRBV15 and J is TRBJ2-7; tentatively, D is TRBD1 (5 bases). The V end lost 4 bases, the J end lost 5 bases, and 15 bases lay between the germline ends. Looked up from germline, CDR1 is LNHNV and CDR2 is YYDKDF (reference sequence). The CDR3 has 14 residues.